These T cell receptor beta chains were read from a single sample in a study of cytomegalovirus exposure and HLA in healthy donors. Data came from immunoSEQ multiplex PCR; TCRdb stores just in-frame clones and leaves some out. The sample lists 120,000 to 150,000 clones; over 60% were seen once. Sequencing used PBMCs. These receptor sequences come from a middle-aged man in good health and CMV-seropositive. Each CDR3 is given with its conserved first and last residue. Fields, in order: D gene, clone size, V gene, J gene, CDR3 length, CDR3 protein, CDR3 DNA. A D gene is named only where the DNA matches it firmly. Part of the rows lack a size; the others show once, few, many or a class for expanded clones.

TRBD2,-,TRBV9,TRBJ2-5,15,CASSAGGLDRAAQYF,TGTGCCAGCAGCGCGGGAGGATTGGACCGCGCGGCCCAGTACTTC
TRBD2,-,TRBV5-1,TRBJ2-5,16,CASSSTLGEGFWTQYF,TGCGCCAGCAGTTCAACATTGGGGGAGGGGTTTTGGACCCAGTACTTC
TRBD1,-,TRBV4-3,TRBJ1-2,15,CASSQVDRGVNGYTF,TGCGCCAGCAGCCAGGTAGACAGGGGGGTAAATGGCTACACCTTC
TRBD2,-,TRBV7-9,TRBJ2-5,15,CASSLKAGGPETQYF,TGTGCCAGCAGCTTAAAAGCGGGAGGGCCAGAGACCCAGTACTTC
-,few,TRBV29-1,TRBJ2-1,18,CSVEDNRPRRGRYNEQFF,TGCAGCGTTGAAGATAATCGGCCCCGGCGGGGTAGGTACAATGAGCAGTTCTTC
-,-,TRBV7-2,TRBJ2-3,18,CASSLTVGWGGSPDTQYF,TGTGCCAGCAGCTTAACGGTTGGGTGGGGGGGCTCGCCAGATACGCAGTATTTT
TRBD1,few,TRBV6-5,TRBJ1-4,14,CASTRTGFREKLFF,TGTGCCAGCACCCGGACAGGGTTCCGCGAAAAACTGTTTTTT
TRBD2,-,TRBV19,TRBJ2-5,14,CASSIRAGKETQYF,TGTGCCAGTAGTATCCGAGCGGGGAAAGAGACCCAGTACTTC
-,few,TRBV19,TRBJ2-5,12,CASGELGETQYF,TGTGCCAGTGGGGAGCTCGGCGAGACCCAGTACTTC
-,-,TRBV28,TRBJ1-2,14,CASSPGGDWAGYTF,TGTGCCAGCAGCCCTGGGGGGGATTGGGCTGGCTACACCTTC
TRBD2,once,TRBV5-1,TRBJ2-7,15,CASSRTGGGAYEQYF,TGCGCCAGCAGCCGAACCGGGGGGGGAGCCTACGAGCAGTACTTC
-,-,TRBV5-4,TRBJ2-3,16,CASSPSLQHGTDTQYF,TGTGCCAGCAGCCCTTCGCTACAGCATGGCACAGATACGCAGTATTTT
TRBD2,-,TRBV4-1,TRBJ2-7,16,CASSHVGGLTNYEQYF,TGCGCCAGCAGCCATGTGGGAGGGCTTACAAACTACGAGCAGTACTTC
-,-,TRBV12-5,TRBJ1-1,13,CASGPTGWTEAFF,TGTGCTAGTGGTCCCACAGGGTGGACTGAAGCTTTCTTT
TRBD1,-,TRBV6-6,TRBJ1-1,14,CASSRWTGGTEAFF,TGTGCCAGCAGTCGTTGGACAGGCGGCACTGAAGCTTTCTTT
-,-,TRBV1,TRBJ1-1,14,CTSSQDHRNTEAFF,TGCACCAGCAGCCAAGATCACAGGAACACTGAAGCTTTCTTT
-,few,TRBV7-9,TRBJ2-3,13,CASKPEELDTQYF,TGTGCCAGCAAACCGGAGGAGCTGGATACGCAGTATTTT
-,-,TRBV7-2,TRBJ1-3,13,CASRTGYGNTIYF,TGTGCCAGCAGAACAGGGTACGGAAACACCATATATTTT
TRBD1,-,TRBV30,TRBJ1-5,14,CAWRGTGNGQPQHF,TGTGCCTGGAGGGGGACAGGTAATGGTCAGCCCCAGCATTTT
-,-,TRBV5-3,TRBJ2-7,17,CARSITFRQDPAYEQYF,TGTGCCAGAAGCATCACCTTTCGACAGGACCCAGCCTACGAGCAGTACTTC
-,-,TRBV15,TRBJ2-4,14,CATSSKGVKNIQYF,TGTGCCACCAGCAGCAAGGGGGTCAAAAACATTCAGTACTTC
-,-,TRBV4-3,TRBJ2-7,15,CASSQEVGGGFEQYF,TGCGCCAGCAGCCAAGAAGTAGGAGGGGGCTTCGAGCAGTACTTC
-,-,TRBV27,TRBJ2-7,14,CASSARQVTYEQYF,TGTGCCAGCAGTGCCCGACAGGTAACCTACGAGCAGTACTTC
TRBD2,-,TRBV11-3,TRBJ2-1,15,CASSVTGGLYNEQFF,TGTGCCAGCAGCGTCACGGGAGGGCTGTACAATGAGCAGTTCTTC
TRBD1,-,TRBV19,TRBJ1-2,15,CASRSDRGSSNSYTF,TGTGCCAGTAGGAGCGACAGGGGGTCTTCTAATAGCTACACCTTC